This TCR beta chain was documented in a study of T cell repertoires in cytomegalovirus infection. Looking at the study overall: Signatures in public TCR beta sequences pointed to both CMV infection and matching HLA type.

Points from the study as a whole: Clonotype analysis showed dominance of the ex vivo response by HLA-C-restricted CMV-specific TCR beta clonotypes. The cumulative frequency of public TCR beta families distinguished individuals who carried CMV together with the relevant HLA.

This clonotype was detected many times. Its antigen is not known. The CDR3 runs to 13 residues. Trimming shortened V by 1 base and J by 6 bases, and 10 bases separated the two germline ends. CDR1 and CDR2 (germline): SQVTM, ANQGSEA. TCRdb reprocessed the reads with MiXCR, giving one entry per CDR3 protein. The profile shows a few hundred thousand distinct CDR3 sequences, roughly 10% of them singletons. V and J are TRBV29-1 and TRBJ2-1, with TRBD2 as a possible D gene (6 bases). Material: PBMCs. The receptor was isolated from a human donor in good health (CMV status not recorded). Some clones in this sample may be carry-over from other donors' samples. CDR3 residues: CSVEVEAGNEQFF. CDR3 sequence (DNA): TGCAGCGTTGAAGTCGAAGCGGGCAATGAGCAGTTCTTC.